Listed here are 14 T cell receptor beta chains from one sample, sequenced in a study of blood T cell repertoires in COVID-19. The method was immunoSEQ multiplex PCR; TCRdb's version includes in-frame clones alone and lacks a portion of them. This table holds 150,000 to 200,000 clones, about four fifths found once. The specimen was peripheral blood. All receptors come from a woman over 75 with acute or convalescent COVID-19.

The chain is built from TRBV9 and TRBJ2-1; 7 positions agree with TRBD1. The CDR3 sequence is 15 residues long. With 4 bases clipped from V and 2 bases from J, the junction kept 6 bases outside the gene matches. Germline loops: CDR1 SGDLS, CDR2 YYNGEE. The CDR3: CASSPRDRTYNEQFF. CDR3 DNA sequence: TGTGCCAGCAGCCCCAGGGACAGAACCTACAATGAGCAGTTCTTC.

The chain joins TRBV28 to TRBJ2-5; the match to TRBD2 covers 8 bases. The trim removed 6 bases at V and 10 bases at J, leaving 4 bases unmatched. The CDR3 covers 11 residues. Per germline, CDR1 MDHEN and CDR2 SYDVKM. The CDR3 reads CASSSGTSQYF. CDR3 DNA: TGTGCCAGCAGCTCCGGGACTAGCCAGTACTTC.

V is TRBV29-1 and J is TRBJ1-2; D uncertain. The CDR3 is 11 residues long. V was shortened by 6 bases and J by 0 bases, with 5 bases between the two germline ends. Germline-derived CDR1 and CDR2 are SQVTM and ANQGSEA. CDR3: CSVFSNYGYTF. In DNA, the CDR3 is TGCAGCGTCTTCTCTAACTATGGCTACACCTTC.

The chain combines TRBV5-1 with TRBJ2-5; D call uncertain. Germline CDR1 reads SGHRS; CDR2 reads YFSETQ. The CDR3 extends over 13 amino acids. The V end lost 8 bases, the J end lost 6 bases, and 17 bases lay between the germline ends. The CDR3 protein is CASGAGSSQTQYF. In DNA form, the CDR3 reads TGCGCCAGTGGCGCCGGGTCTTCCCAGACCCAGTACTTC.

The chain combines TRBV3-1 (or the pseudogene TRBV3-2) with TRBJ2-7; D possibly corresponds to TRBD2 (7 bases). The length of the CDR3 is 13 residues. V was pared by 7 bases and J by 5 bases, with 15 bases between. CDR1 and CDR2 (germline): LGHDT, YNNKEL (reference sequence). The CDR3 protein is CASTPSGGHEQYF. CDR3 DNA sequence: TGTGCCAGCACCCCTTCGGGGGGCCACGAGCAGTACTTC.

The V call is TRBV18, the J call TRBJ1-1; D not resolved. This CDR3 region has 13 residues. Trimming left V 6 bases short and J 8 bases short, with 16 bases between. Germline CDR1 is KGHSH and CDR2 is LQKENI. The CDR3 DNA sequence: TGTGCCAGCTCTCCAGCGGAAGGAGCCGAAGCTTTCTTT. This codes for CASSPAEGAEAFF.

The chain joins TRBV5-1 to TRBJ2-1, with D possibly being TRBD1 (6 bases). Germline-derived CDR1 and CDR2 are SGHRS and YFSETQ. Trimming left V 5 bases short and J 4 bases short, with 16 bases between. CDR3 size: 15 residues. The CDR3 coding sequence is TGCGCCAGCAGACCGCCAGGGACACAATACAATGAGCAGTTCTTC. This encodes CASRPPGTQYNEQFF.

Only a few counts were recorded for this clone. This chain uses TRBV6-5 with TRBJ2-2; 7 bases fit TRBD1. CDR1 is MNHEY and CDR2 is SVGAGI in the germline V gene. This CDR3 is built from 13 residues. V lost 8 bases to trimming and J lost 5 bases; unmatched junction nucleotides: 5. CDR3: CASGQGVTGELFF. The CDR3 nucleotides read TGTGCCAGCGGGCAGGGGGTGACCGGGGAGCTGTTTTTT.

The chain's CDR3 is CASRVAQGRLFF. CDR3 nucleotides: TGTGCCAGCAGAGTGGCACAGGGGAGGTTGTTCTTC. V and J are TRBV12-3 or TRBV12-4 and TRBJ2-1; tentatively, D is TRBD1 (7 bases). The CDR3 is 12 residues long. V lost 6 bases to trimming and J lost 15 bases, with 18 bases between them.

The rearrangement joins TRBV4-1 to TRBJ1-5; D may be TRBD1 (5 bases). Germline CDR1 is MGHRA and CDR2 is YSYEKL. Between the trimmed V and J ends, which lost 4 bases and 5 bases, there was a span of 15 bases. The CDR3 has 15 amino acids. The CDR3 sequence: CASSPYPGGDQPQHF. Here the CDR3 DNA reads TGCGCCAGCAGCCCATACCCCGGGGGGGATCAGCCCCAGCATTTT.

The CDR3 DNA sequence: TGCGCCAGCAGCCCTGTACTAGCGGGGGGCTTCCACCTCTACGAGCAGTACTTC. Translating gives CASSPVLAGGFHLYEQYF. The chain has TRBV4-1 and TRBJ2-7; 12 bases agree with TRBD2. This CDR3 spans 18 amino acids. CDR1 and CDR2 (germline): MGHRA, YSYEKL. J lost 3 bases, V lost 4 bases, and 13 bases had no gene match.

This clone was detected only a few times. The chain couples TRBV3-1 (or the pseudogene TRBV3-2) to TRBJ1-4; D might be TRBD1 (6 bases). The ends were cut back, 4 bases at V and 6 bases at J, with 12 bases in the middle. Germline CDR1 is LGHDT and CDR2 is YNNKEL (reference sequence). The CDR3 runs to 14 residues. The CDR3 nucleotides are TGTGCCAGCAGCCTCAGGGGCAGAGATGAAAAACTGTTTTTT. Translated, it gives CASSLRGRDEKLFF.

This CDR3 reads CASSDQRAGYTF. The CDR3 nucleotides read TGTGCCAGCAGTGACCAACGAGCCGGCTACACCTTC. This chain connects TRBV6-1 to TRBJ1-2, with no clear D. Germline V gene sequence: CDR1 MNHNS, CDR2 SASEGT. Trimming took 3 bases from V and 8 from J, leaving 10 bases between them. The CDR3 covers 12 residues.

The chain recombines TRBV6-5 with TRBJ2-7; D is possibly TRBD1 (6 bases). CDR3 length equals 14 residues. Looked up from germline, CDR1 is MNHEY and CDR2 is SVGAGI. The V gene lost 5 bases and the J gene lost 3 bases, with 14 bases spanning the gap. CDR3 loop: CASSRSGTLYEQYF. CDR3 nucleotides: TGTGCCAGCAGTCGGTCCGGGACACTCTACGAGCAGTACTTC.